What follows are 25 T cell receptor beta chains derived from one specimen sequenced in a study of Tregs in tolerant kidney transplant recipients. Data came from immunoSEQ multiplex PCR; TCRdb stores just in-frame clones and leaves some out. The sample's table shows more than 45,000 clones. The input for sequencing was CD4+ T cells from blood, taken before the transplant. The receptors stem from a human donor who received a combined kidney and bone marrow transplant.

Points on this clone: With the read ending 3 residues before the CDR3 end, the germline J gene is used to fill in that end. V is TRBV10-3 and J is TRBJ2-2; TRBD2 agrees at 8 bases. Looked up from germline, CDR1 is ENHRY and CDR2 is SYGVKD. After removal of 8 bases from V and 5 bases from J, the junction contained 7 bases not matched to a gene. The CDR3 covers 14 residues. CDR3 in amino acids: CAIASGSETGELFF. Incomplete CDR3 DNA: TGTGCCATCGCGAGCGGGAGCGAAACCGGGGAG.

About this clone itself: The CDR3 end falls 3 residues outside the read, so it is completed with the germline J gene. The chain couples TRBV14 to TRBJ1-3; TRBD1 might be the D (5 bases). V dropped 1 base and J dropped 2 bases, with 6 bases sitting between them. This CDR3 has 14 amino acids. Germline CDR1 is SGHDN and CDR2 is FVKESK. CDR3 DNA, as far as it was read: TGTGCCAGCAGCCAAGGGGGCCCTGGAAACACC. Translating gives CASSQGGPGNT. The whole CDR3 protein is CASSQGGPGNTIYF. Filled out from reference TRBV14 and TRBJ1-3, the complete variable domain reads EAGVTQFPSHSVIEKGQTVTLRCDPISGHDNLYWYRRVMGKEIKFLLHFVKESKQDESGMPNNRFLAERTGGTYSTLKVQPAELEDSGVYFCASSQGGPGNTIYFGEGSWLTVV.

The CDR3 protein is CASSLQGNTEAFF. The sequenced CDR3 bases are TGTGCCAGCAGCTTACAGGGGAACACTGAA. The chain combines TRBV7-2 with TRBJ1-1; a possible D gene is TRBD1 (5 bases). The read stops 3 residues short of the end of the CDR3; the missing end is completed from the germline J gene. Looked up from germline, CDR1 is SGHTA and CDR2 is FQGNSA. V was trimmed by 2 bases and J by 1 base, leaving 5 bases between them. The CDR3 length is 13 residues.

The CDR3 here is CASSYPRTGNTEAFF. Incomplete CDR3 DNA: TGTGCCAGCAGTTACCCCCGGACAGGGAACACTGAA. This chain uses TRBV6-2 or TRBV6-3 with TRBJ1-1; 7 bases match TRBD1. With the read ending 3 residues before the CDR3 end, the germline J gene is used to fill in that end. V lost 2 bases, J lost 1 base, and 4 bases stayed unmatched. Germline CDR1 is MNHEY and CDR2 is SVGEGT. The CDR3 sequence is 15 residues long.

Comment on this clone: The CDR3 goes on 3 residues after the read ends, and that part is filled in from the germline J gene. This chain joins TRBV7-9 and TRBJ1-6; no clear D. The germline CDR1 and CDR2 sequences are SEHNR and FQNEAQ (reference sequence). The length of the CDR3 is 13 residues. Trimming removed 6 bases from V and 8 bases from J, with 11 bases in between. The CDR3 protein is CASRRLGDSPLHF. CDR3 bases read: TGTGCCAGCAGGCGGCTAGGAGATTCACCC.

Comments on this clone: The read stops 3 residues short of the end of the CDR3; the missing end is completed from the germline J gene. The rearrangement links TRBV5-1 to TRBJ2-1, with 10 nucleotides matching TRBD2. The germline V gene encodes CDR1 SGHRS and CDR2 YFSETQ. Trimming removed 4 bases from V and 3 bases from J; junction bases left unmatched: 7. The CDR3 has 16 residues. The DNA read from the CDR3 is TGCGCCAGCAGCGCTTCTAGCGGGAGAAGCTACAATGAG. It encodes CASSASSGRSYNE. The full CDR3 protein is CASSASSGRSYNEQFF.

For this clone: The read terminates 3 residues before the CDR3 end, so the remaining end is supplied by the germline J gene. The rearrangement uses TRBV30 and TRBJ2-3; 8 positions agree with TRBD2. J lost 3 bases, V lost 4 bases, and 0 bases had no gene match. CDR1 and CDR2 (germline): GTSNPN, SVGIG (reference sequence). The CDR3 sequence is 12 residues long. CDR3 bases read: TGTGCCTGGACTAGCGGGACAGATACG. It specifies CAWTSGTDT. The whole CDR3 reads CAWTSGTDTQYF.

CDR3 DNA (partial): TGTGCCAGCTTCCACCCTCTAGCGGGAGATAACACCGGGGAG. Protein: CASFHPLAGDNTGE. The whole CDR3 sequence reads CASFHPLAGDNTGELFF. The chain carries TRBV18 and TRBJ2-2; 10 nucleotides match TRBD2. The observed sequence ends 3 residues before the CDR3 terminus, with the missing tail filled in from the germline J gene. V lost 7 bases, J lost 2 bases, and 10 bases stayed unmatched. Looked up from germline, CDR1 is KGHSH and CDR2 is LQKENI. This CDR3 has 17 residues.

Turning to this clone: The CDR3 goes on 3 residues after the read ends, and that part is filled in from the germline J gene. The gene calls are TRBV30 and TRBJ1-2; D unclear. The CDR3 consists of 13 residues. V was pared by 0 bases and J by 1 base, with 6 bases between. CDR1 is GTSNPN and CDR2 is SVGIG in the germline V gene (reference sequence). The sequenced part of the CDR3 DNA is TGTGCCTGGAGTGTACAGATTAACTATGGC. Translating it yields CAWSVQINYG. The CDR3 reads in full as CAWSVQINYGYTF.

As for this clone: The DNA ends 3 residues before the CDR3 does, and the rest of the CDR3 is filled in from the germline J gene. This chain connects TRBV30 to TRBJ2-7; 9 nucleotides align to TRBD2. This CDR3 has 13 residues. Germline values: CDR1 GTSNPN, CDR2 SVGIG (reference sequence). The V and J ends lost 2 bases and 5 bases, in that order; junction bases with no gene match: 4. The CDR3 bases that were read are TGTGCCTGGAGTTTAGCGGGAGTGCACGAG. Translation: CAWSLAGVHE. The entire CDR3 is CAWSLAGVHEQYF.

Worth noting for this clone: The read is 3 residues too short to cover the CDR3 end, so that end is filled in from the germline J gene. V is TRBV20-1 and J is TRBJ1-4, with 11 bases lining up with TRBD1. Trimming took 8 bases from V and 6 from J; bases not matched to a gene: 5. The CDR3 extends over 13 amino acids. Germline V CDR1 and CDR2: DFQATT, SNEGSKA (reference sequence). The part of the CDR3 DNA that was read is TGCAGTACCTGGGACAGGGGGGATGAAAAA. Protein product: CSTWDRGDEK. The full CDR3 is CSTWDRGDEKLFF.

About this clone itself: Read data end 3 residues before the CDR3 end; the end is taken from the germline J gene. The chain is built from TRBV2 and TRBJ1-4, with a tentative D call TRBD1 (5 bases). The V gene lost 6 bases and the J gene lost 5 bases, with 7 bases spanning the gap. This CDR3 contains 12 residues. Per the germline V gene, CDR1 is SNHLY and CDR2 is FYNNEI. The CDR3 DNA, read in part, is TGTGCCAGCAGGAGGGGCAATGAAAAA. Its protein product is CASRRGNEK. The entire CDR3 is CASRRGNEKLFF.

Comment on this clone: The read terminates 3 residues ahead of where the CDR3 ends, so the germline J gene completes it. The chain has TRBV12-3 or TRBV12-4 and TRBJ2-7; D possibly corresponds to TRBD1 (5 bases). The CDR3 spans 14 residues. V lost 3 bases to trimming and J lost 2 bases, with 11 bases between them. The CDR3 bases that were read are TGTGCCAGCAGTTTCTGGCTAGGGGCCTACGAG. Protein sequence: CASSFWLGAYE. The entire CDR3 protein is CASSFWLGAYEQYF.

Concerning this clone itself: The observed sequence ends 3 residues before the CDR3 terminus, with the missing tail filled in from the germline J gene. The rearrangement joins TRBV18 to TRBJ2-2; D is unresolved. Trimming left V 3 bases short and J 2 bases short, with 10 bases between. Germline V gene sequence: CDR1 KGHSH, CDR2 LQKENI. The CDR3 extends over 15 amino acids. CDR3 bases read: TGTGCCAGCTCACCGAGCGCCACCAACACCGGGGAG. Translation: CASSPSATNTGE. The full CDR3 protein is CASSPSATNTGELFF.

As concerns this clone: With the read ending 3 residues before the CDR3 end, the germline J gene is used to fill in that end. This sequence joins TRBV19 and TRBJ2-4; 10 bases fit TRBD1. Losses at the gene ends were 6 bases for V and 4 bases for J; bases not matched to a gene: 9. The CDR3 spans 16 residues. The V gene's germline CDR1 is LNHDA and CDR2 SQIVND (reference sequence). CDR3 loop: CASSPSPGQGKNIQYF. Partial CDR3 DNA: TGTGCCAGTAGCCCCAGCCCGGGACAGGGGAAAAACATT.

Concerning this clone itself: The missing CDR3 end, 3 residues past where the read stops, is filled in from the germline J gene. V usage is TRBV29-1 and J usage is TRBJ2-7, with 11 bases aligning to TRBD2. The V gene end was trimmed by 6 bases and the J gene end by 4 bases; junction bases not matched to a gene: 5. This CDR3 spans 13 amino acids. Germline V CDR1 and CDR2: SQVTM, ANQGSEA. The CDR3 reads CSVAGTSGYEQYF. CDR3 DNA, as far as it was read: TGCAGCGTAGCAGGGACTAGCGGTTACGAG.

On this clone: The read terminates 3 residues before the CDR3 end, so the remaining end is supplied by the germline J gene. The rearrangement links TRBV29-1 to TRBJ2-2; TRBD2 aligns across 9 bases. The CDR3 is 15 residues long. CDR1 is SQVTM, CDR2 ANQGSEA, per germline. The trim removed 6 bases at V and 7 bases at J, leaving 12 bases unmatched. The CDR3 sequence: CSVSPTGGRDGELFF. Partial CDR3 DNA: TGCAGCGTCTCCCCGACGGGCGGGAGGGACGGGGAG.

As to this clone: The read comes to an end 3 residues before the CDR3 does, leaving the germline J gene to fill in the end. The V gene is TRBV6-2 or TRBV6-3, the J gene TRBJ2-1, with D maybe TRBD2 (6 bases). The CDR3 consists of 11 residues. V dropped 4 bases and J dropped 9 bases, with 7 bases sitting between them. Germline V gene sequence: CDR1 MNHEY, CDR2 SVGEGT. CDR3 amino acids: CASSSSVEQFF. CDR3 DNA, as far as it was read: TGTGCCAGCAGTTCTAGCGTTGAG.

As concerns this clone: From the germline J gene comes the end of the CDR3, since the read stops 3 residues before it. The chain employs TRBV18 and TRBJ1-6; D remains ambiguous. Germline V lookup: CDR1 KGHSH, CDR2 LQKENI. The CDR3 consists of 18 residues. The V end was cut by 3 bases, the J end by 0 bases, with 15 bases between. The covered CDR3 bases are TGTGCCAGCTCACCCCAAGGGTGGAGTCGCTCCTATAATTCACCC. This codes for CASSPQGWSRSYNSP. The full CDR3 protein reads CASSPQGWSRSYNSPLHF.

Concerning this clone itself: The read ends 3 residues before the CDR3 terminus; that terminus is restored from the germline J gene. The V call is TRBV7-3, the J call TRBJ2-1, with D possibly matching TRBD2 (6 bases). The germline V gene has CDR1 SGHTA and CDR2 FQGTGA. CDR3 size: 15 residues. V was trimmed by 2 bases and J by 3 bases, leaving 11 bases between them. The sequenced CDR3 bases are TGTGCCAGCAGCTTAGGAGCGGGCCGCTACAATGAG. Translated, it gives CASSLGAGRYNE. The CDR3, in full, reads CASSLGAGRYNEQFF.

Worth noting for this clone: Read data end 3 residues before the CDR3 end; the end is taken from the germline J gene. The chain uses TRBV29-1 and TRBJ2-3; D possibly corresponds to TRBD1 (5 bases). The length of the CDR3 is 13 residues. Deletions cut 2 bases from V and 3 bases from J, with 9 bases between. Germline CDR1 and CDR2: SQVTM and ANQGSEA. The CDR3 spells CSVEYSGTDTQYF. CDR3 DNA (partial): TGCAGCGTTGAATATTCAGGGACAGATACG.

As to this clone: With the read ending 3 residues before the CDR3 end, the germline J gene is used to fill in that end. V is TRBV18 and J is TRBJ2-7, with D unclear. The CDR3 loop spans 16 amino acids. V lost 4 bases and J 0 bases, leaving 16 bases between the germline ends. The germline V gene encodes CDR1 KGHSH and CDR2 LQKENI. This CDR3 is CASSLRNVPSSYEQYF. The sequenced CDR3 bases are TGTGCCAGCTCACTTCGGAATGTGCCTAGCTCCTACGAG.

Concerning this clone itself: Sequencing ends 3 residues short of the CDR3 end; the germline J gene provides the rest. The chain couples TRBV20-1 to TRBJ1-5; a possible D gene is TRBD1 (5 bases). CDR3 size: 17 residues. The germline gives CDR1 DFQATT, CDR2 SNEGSKA (reference sequence). Trimming stripped 5 bases from V and 1 base from J, with 21 bases between. The covered CDR3 bases are TGCAGTGCTGTCGAGCCATTCAGGGCTACAAGCAATCAGCCC. This gives the protein CSAVEPFRATSNQP. The full-length CDR3 reads as CSAVEPFRATSNQPQHF.

Incomplete CDR3 DNA: TGTGCCAGCAGGCTAGGGGTTGGCGGGGAG. Translating gives CASRLGVGGE. The whole CDR3 region reads CASRLGVGGELFF. The V and J genes are TRBV6-2 or TRBV6-3 and TRBJ2-2; a possible D gene is TRBD1 (5 bases). The CDR3 end falls 3 residues outside the read, so it is completed with the germline J gene. V gave up 6 bases and J gave up 7 bases, with 12 bases separating them. Germline assignment: CDR1 MNHEY and CDR2 SVGEGT. The CDR3 runs to 13 residues.

With respect to this clone: The read falls 3 residues short of the CDR3 end, and the missing part is taken from the germline J gene. The rearrangement uses TRBV5-1 and TRBJ1-1, with a possible D match to TRBD1 (6 bases). This CDR3 contains 14 residues. Germline CDR1 is SGHRS and CDR2 is YFSETQ. CDR3: CASSPGQLSNEAFF. The part of the CDR3 DNA that was read is TGCGCCAGCAGCCCCGGACAGTTGTCAAACGAA.